This entry concerns a single TCR beta chain. No antigen is known for it. The data belong to a study of blood T cells in healthy people across ages. Findings and caveats of the study: There was a strong correlation between TCR beta diversity and naive T cell percentage. Age showed a roughly linear inverse relationship with TCR beta diversity per million T cells.

This CDR3 has 15 amino acids. CDR1 and CDR2 from the germline V gene are MNHNS and SASEGT. Trimming shortened V by 0 bases and J by 4 bases, and 10 bases separated the two germline ends. The study drew donors from healthy Caucasian individuals in Russia aged about 6 to 95. The use of a sample-barcoded 5' primer and a J-beta primer mix characterized a second PCR of about 7 to 12 cycles. Through a template-switch adaptor with 12 random nucleotides, each cDNA molecule received a tag. Each CDR3 protein gets one entry after TCRdb re-called the 5' RACE reads with MiXCR. This sample has 800,000 or so distinct CDR3 sequences, with around 45% found just once.

The sequenced material came from blood. The sequence was obtained from a man at least 80 years old in good health. V is TRBV6-1 and J is TRBJ1-5; a possible D gene is TRBD1 (6 bases). Here the CDR3 reads CASSEADSSNQPQHF. CDR3 nucleotide sequence: TGTGCCAGCAGTGAAGCGGACAGTTCTAATCAGCCCCAGCATTTT.